This T cell receptor beta chain was sequenced during a study of blood T cell repertoires in COVID-19. On the study more broadly: Acute and convalescent COVID-19 samples came from the United States, Italy and Spain.

Study processing details: Reference gene primer amplification in the assay estimated nucleated cell counts. The repertoire was sequenced with immunoSEQ multiplex PCR; TCRdb's copy has only in-frame clones and lacks some. The V and J calls and clone size were taken over from that table, and D and trimming were inferred from the DNA. The profile shows around 100,000 clones, more than 75% of them singletons. V lost 4 bases, J lost 8 bases, and 10 bases stayed unmatched. CDR3 size: 15 residues. Germline lookup yields CDR1 SGHRS and CDR2 YFSETQ. The TCR originated in a human donor in a cohort sampled during active COVID-19. The V and J genes are TRBV5-1 and TRBJ2-1; 9 positions agree with TRBD1. The specimen sequenced was peripheral blood. The CDR3, as DNA: TGCGCCAGCAGCCCCCGGGGACAGGGCCGAGATGAGCAGTTCTTC. Protein product: CASSPRGQGRDEQFF.